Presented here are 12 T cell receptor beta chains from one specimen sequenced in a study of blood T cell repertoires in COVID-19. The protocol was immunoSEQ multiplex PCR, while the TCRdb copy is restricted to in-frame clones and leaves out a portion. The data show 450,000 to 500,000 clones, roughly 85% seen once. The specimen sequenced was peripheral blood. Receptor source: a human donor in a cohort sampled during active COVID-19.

CDR3 DNA: TGTGCCAGCAGCTTTGGGACTAGCGGGAGCGGTTCCTACGAGCAGTACTTC. It translates to CASSFGTSGSGSYEQYF. The rearrangement joins TRBV7-2 to TRBJ2-7; TRBD2 matches 14 bases. The CDR3 has 17 amino acids. Germline V gene lookup returns CDR1 SGHTA and CDR2 FQGNSA. The V segment lost 3 bases and the J segment 1 base; nucleotides outside the gene matches: 5.

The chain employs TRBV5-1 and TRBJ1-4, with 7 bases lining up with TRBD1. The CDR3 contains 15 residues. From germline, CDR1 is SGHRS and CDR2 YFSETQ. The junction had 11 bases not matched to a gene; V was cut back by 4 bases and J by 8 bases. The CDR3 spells CASSLEQGIWEKLFF. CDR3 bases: TGCGCCAGCAGCCTGGAACAGGGGATTTGGGAAAAACTGTTTTTT.

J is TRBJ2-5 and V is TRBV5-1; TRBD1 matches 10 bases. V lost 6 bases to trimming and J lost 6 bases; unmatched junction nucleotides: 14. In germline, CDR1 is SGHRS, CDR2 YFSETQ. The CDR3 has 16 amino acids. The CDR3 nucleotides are TGCGCCAGCAACAGGGGGATAAGACAGGGGGCACAGACCCAGTACTTC. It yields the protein CASNRGIRQGAQTQYF.

The CDR3 coding sequence is TGTGCCAGCCGGAAACGGGACAGAAGCTACGAGCAGTACTTC. Protein: CASRKRDRSYEQYF. The chain recombines TRBV27 with TRBJ2-7; 7 bases match TRBD1. Germline V gives CDR1 MNHEY, CDR2 SMNVEV (reference sequence). J gave up 3 bases and V 8 bases, and 10 bases lay outside the gene matches. This CDR3 comprises 14 residues.

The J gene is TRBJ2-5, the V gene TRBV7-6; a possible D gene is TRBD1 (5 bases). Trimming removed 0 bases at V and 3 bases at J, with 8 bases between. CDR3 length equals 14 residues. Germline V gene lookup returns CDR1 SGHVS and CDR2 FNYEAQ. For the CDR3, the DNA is TGTGCCAGCAGCTTAGCCGGCAGGGAAGAGACCCAGTACTTC. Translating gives CASSLAGREETQYF.

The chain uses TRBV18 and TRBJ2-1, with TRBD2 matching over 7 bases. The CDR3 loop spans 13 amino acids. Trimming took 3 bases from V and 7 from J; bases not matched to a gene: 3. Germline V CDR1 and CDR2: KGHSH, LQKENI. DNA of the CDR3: TGTGCCAGCTCACCCGTACTAGCGAATGAGCAGTTCTTC. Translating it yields CASSPVLANEQFF.

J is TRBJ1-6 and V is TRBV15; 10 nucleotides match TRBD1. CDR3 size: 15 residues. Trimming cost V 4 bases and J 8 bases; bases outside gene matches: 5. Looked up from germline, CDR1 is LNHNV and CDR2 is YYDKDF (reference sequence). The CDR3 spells CATSNPGQGYSPLHF. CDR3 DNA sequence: TGTGCCACCAGCAACCCGGGACAGGGGTATTCACCCCTCCACTTT.

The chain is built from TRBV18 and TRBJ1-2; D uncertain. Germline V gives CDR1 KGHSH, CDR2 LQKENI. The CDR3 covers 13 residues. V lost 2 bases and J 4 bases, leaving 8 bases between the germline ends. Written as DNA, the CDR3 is TGTGCCAGCTCACCAACGACAACCTATGGCTACACCTTC. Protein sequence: CASSPTTTYGYTF.

The CDR3 DNA sequence: TGTGCCAGCAGCTGGTCGGGCTACGAGCAGTACTTC. Protein sequence: CASSWSGYEQYF. The chain has TRBV5-6 and TRBJ2-7; unclear D gene. V was cut by 3 bases and J by 3 bases, with 7 bases left in between. This CDR3 contains 12 residues. CDR1 is SGHDT and CDR2 is YYEEEE in the germline V gene.

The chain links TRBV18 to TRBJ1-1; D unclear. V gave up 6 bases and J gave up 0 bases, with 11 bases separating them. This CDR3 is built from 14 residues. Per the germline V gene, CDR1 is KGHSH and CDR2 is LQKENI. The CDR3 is CASSPGAMNTEAFF. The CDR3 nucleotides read TGTGCCAGCTCTCCGGGAGCGATGAACACTGAAGCTTTCTTT.

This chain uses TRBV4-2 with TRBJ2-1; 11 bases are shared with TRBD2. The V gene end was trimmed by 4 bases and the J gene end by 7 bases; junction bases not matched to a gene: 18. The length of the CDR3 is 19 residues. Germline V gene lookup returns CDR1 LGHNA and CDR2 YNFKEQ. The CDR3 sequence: CASSPPSLTSGGKANEQFF. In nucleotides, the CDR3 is TGTGCCAGCAGCCCCCCTTCGCTAACTAGCGGGGGCAAGGCGAATGAGCAGTTCTTC.

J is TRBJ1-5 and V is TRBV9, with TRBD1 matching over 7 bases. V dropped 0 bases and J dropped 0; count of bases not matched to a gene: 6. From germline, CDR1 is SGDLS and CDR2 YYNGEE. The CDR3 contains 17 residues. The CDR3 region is CASSVVGDSNSNQPQHF. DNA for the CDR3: TGTGCCAGCAGCGTAGTGGGGGACAGCAATAGCAATCAGCCCCAGCATTTT.